Listed here are 18 T cell receptor delta chains from one sample, sequenced in a study of γδ T cells in repeated Plasmodium falciparum infection. TCRdb repeated clone calling on the multiplex PCR reads with CATT. In the table there are around 46,000 delta-chain clones, 1.9% of which are singletons. Bulk repertoires came from Vgamma9/Vdelta2+ or Vdelta2-negative gammadelta T cells flow-sorted from PBMC. Specimen: gamma-delta T cells from blood. These receptors originate from a pool of human donors (malaria-infected and uninfected, not separated).

This clone is classed as medium-sized. Within the sample, other DNA sequences also encode this same CDR3. The V gene is TRDV3, the J gene TRDJ1; D remains unclear. The CDR3 consists of 13 residues. The ends were cut back, 3 bases at V and 0 bases at J, with 11 bases in the middle. Germline V gene sequence: CDR1 TVYSNPD, CDR2 GDNSRS (reference sequence). CDR3 region: CAFPYSDTDKLIF. The DNA for the CDR3 is TGTGCCTTCCCATACTCGGACACCGATAAACTCATCTTT. Full variable domain (missing parts from reference TRDV3 and TRDJ1): CDKVTQSSPDQTVASGSEVVLLCTYDTVYSNPDLFWYRIRPDYSFQFVFYGDNSRSEGADFTQGRFSVKHILTQKAFHLVISPVRTEDSATYYCAFPYSDTDKLIFGKGTRVTVEP.

This clone was found a few times. The TCRdb record carries a much larger clone's protein, which differs from this DNA's translation at residue 8; a read error is the likely cause, and the protein listed here is the DNA translation. This chain links TRDV1 with TRDJ1; 8 bases match TRDD3. This CDR3 contains 17 residues. CDR1 and CDR2 from the germline V gene are TSWWSYY and QGS. V lost 0 bases to trimming and J lost 7 bases; unmatched junction nucleotides: 13. The CDR3 region is CALGELRVDWGFSKLIF. CDR3 coding DNA: TGTGCTCTTGGGGAACTGAGAGTGGACTGGGGGTTCTCTAAACTCATCTTT.

This clone was counted at least ten times. TCRdb's protein for this DNA is that of a much larger clone and differs from the translation at residue 8, likely a read error; the protein shown is the DNA translation. The chain links TRDV2 to TRDJ1, with 9 nucleotides matching TRDD3. Germline matching of the DNA provided the J gene here, since TCRdb leaves it blank. The CDR3 covers 13 residues. The germline V gene encodes CDR1 GEAIGNYY and CDR2 EKD. V shed 3 bases, J shed 6 bases, and the junction held 4 bases outside the gene matches. DNA for the CDR3: TGTGCCTGTGACCTACTGGGGGAGAATAAACTCATCTTT. Translation gives CACDLLGENKLIF.

This clone was seen a few times. The TCRdb protein comes from a much larger clone and disagrees with this DNA's translation at residue 19, likely due to a read error; the protein given here is derived from the DNA. This chain connects TRDV1 to TRDJ1; TRDD3 agrees at 9 bases. TCRdb gives no J gene; it was assigned here by matching the DNA to germline. CDR3 length: 24 amino acids. CDR1 TSWWSYY and CDR2 QGS come from the germline V gene. V was pared by 0 bases and J by 3 bases, with 29 bases of the junction left unmatched. CDR3 amino acids: CALGELFPPFLRLAGGSYADKLIF. The CDR3 nucleotides read TGTGCTCTTGGGGAACTCTTCCCCCCTTTCCTACGACTAGCTGGGGGATCGTACGCCGATAAACTCATCTTT.

This clone appeared a few times. This DNA's translation differs at residue 12 from TCRdb's protein, which comes from a much larger clone; a read error is likely, and the protein shown is translated from the DNA. This chain connects TRDV1 to TRDJ1; 8 nucleotides agree with TRDD3. Matching the DNA to germline supplied the J gene, which TCRdb does not give. Germline loops: CDR1 TSWWSYY, CDR2 QGS. The CDR3 is 20 residues long. V dropped 5 bases and J dropped 5; count of bases not matched to a gene: 25. The CDR3 sequence: CALGRGKTPWTRGYRDKLIF. Here the CDR3 DNA reads TGTGCTCTTGGGAGAGGGAAGACCCCCTGGACTAGGGGATACCGAGATAAACTCATCTTT.

This clone was counted between two and nine times. TCRdb's protein, taken from a much larger clone, differs from this DNA's translation at residue 15, likely owing to a read error; the protein displayed comes from the DNA. The rearrangement joins TRDV1 to TRDJ1; 9 nucleotides agree with TRDD3. The J gene was not available in TCRdb and was assigned here by matching the DNA to germline segments. V lost 0 bases, J lost 0 bases, and 17 bases stayed unmatched. The CDR3 contains 21 residues. Germline-derived CDR1 and CDR2 are TSWWSYY and QGS. The DNA for the CDR3 is TGTGCTCTTGGGGAACTTCCCTTCAGGTACTGGGGGACCTCGCACACCGATAAACTCATCTTT. It encodes CALGELPFRYWGTSHTDKLIF.

V gene TRDV1 combines with J gene TRDJ1, with 13 bases that match TRDD3. The J gene is not listed in TCRdb, so it was assigned here from a DNA match to germline. The CDR3 sequence is 22 residues long. Trimming at V came to 2 bases and at J to 0 bases, leaving 18 bases not matched to a gene. Germline V gene sequence: CDR1 TSWWSYY, CDR2 QGS. DNA of the CDR3: TGTGCTCTTGGGGAATCTGGTTCCTACGCGACTGGGGGATACGCGTACACCGATAAACTCATCTTT. The encoded protein is CALGESGSYATGGYAYTDKLIF.

This clone was picked up a small number of times. The protein in TCRdb stems from a much larger clone and differs at residue 5 from this DNA's translation, likely a read error; here the protein is translated from the DNA. This chain uses TRDV1 with TRDJ1, with D tentatively TRDD2 or TRDD3 (9 bases each). Germline matching of the DNA provided the J gene here, since TCRdb leaves it blank. Germline CDR1 TSWWSYY, CDR2 QGS. Trimming removed 4 bases from V and 1 base from J, with 40 bases in between. The CDR3 has 24 residues. The CDR3 DNA is TGTGCTCTTGGGGGACCCGCCTTCCTACTCGCTAGGTGGTGGGGGGATACTGGCACCGATAAACTCATCTTT. Encoded protein: CALGGPAFLLARWWGDTGTDKLIF.

For this clone: A read error is likely here: a far larger clone is one base away. Other DNA sequences in this specimen translate into the identical CDR3. The rearrangement uses TRDV1 and TRDJ2, with 8 bases matching TRDD3. CDR1 TSWWSYY and CDR2 QGS come from the germline V gene. There are 21 residues in the CDR3. The CDR3 DNA reads TGTGCTCTCGGGGAACTGGGCCCTTCGTACTGGGGGCCAGCTTTGACAGCACAACTCTTCTTT. Encoded protein: CALGELGPSYWGPALTAQLFF.

Many counts were recorded for this clone. This likely reflects a read error, since a far larger clone is one base away. Other DNA sequences in the sample encode the same CDR3. This sequence joins TRDV3 and TRDJ1; 8 bases fit TRDD3. The J gene comes from matching the DNA to germline here; TCRdb lacks it. The CDR3 sequence is 17 residues long. The V gene end was trimmed by 3 bases and the J gene end by 7 bases; junction bases not matched to a gene: 22. CDR1 and CDR2 (germline): TVYSNPD, GDNSRS (reference sequence). The CDR3 DNA follows: TGTGCCTTCCCCAGGCTACGTACTGGGGGGTACGATGGTAAACTCATCTTT. The encoded protein is CAFPRLRTGGYDGKLIF.

This clone was counted at least ten times. This chain links TRDV1 with TRDJ1; 7 bases are shared with TRDD3. The ends lost 5 bases at V and 0 bases at J; junction bases unmatched: 21. The CDR3 runs to 20 residues. In germline, CDR1 is TSWWSYY, CDR2 QGS. The chain's CDR3 is CALGNFYDSLGALHTDKLIF. The CDR3, as DNA: TGTGCTCTTGGGAATTTCTACGATTCGCTGGGGGCCCTCCACACCGATAAACTCATCTTT.

At least ten counts were recorded for this clone. TCRdb attributes to this sequence the protein of a much larger clone, which differs from the DNA translation at residue 11; a read error is likely, and the protein displayed is translated from the DNA. The V and J genes are TRDV2 and TRDJ1; 8 bases line up with TRDD3. J was trimmed by 2 bases and V by 0 bases; bases with no gene match: 16. The CDR3 contains 19 residues. Germline V gene lookup returns CDR1 GEAIGNYY and CDR2 EKD. In DNA, the CDR3 is TGTGCCTGTGACACCGTAGGAGGGATACGCAAAGAGAAAACCGATAAACTCATCTTT. It encodes CACDTVGGIRKEKTDKLIF.

The table lists this clone with many counts. The chain links TRDV2 to TRDJ1, with 11 positions matching TRDD3. TCRdb offers no J gene call, so here the DNA was matched to germline to obtain one. The CDR3 runs 18 residues. V lost 3 bases to trimming and J lost 0 bases; unmatched junction nucleotides: 11. CDR1 GEAIGNYY and CDR2 EKD come from the germline V gene. The CDR3 region has the DNA TGTGCCTGTGACGCCCTGGGGGATACTCAATCGTACACCGATAAACTCATCTTT. Translating gives CACDALGDTQSYTDKLIF.

A note on this clone: The protein held in TCRdb is that of a much larger clone and does not match this DNA's translation at residue 8, likely because of a read error; the protein shown is translated from the DNA. The chain employs TRDV2 and TRDJ1; D is possibly TRDD3 (5 bases). The J gene, missing from TCRdb, was assigned here through DNA to germline matching. Germline CDR1 is GEAIGNYY and CDR2 is EKD. Trimming left V 3 bases short and J 4 bases short, with 17 bases between. The CDR3 runs to 15 residues. The CDR3 DNA reads TGTGCCTGTGACCCCCTGGGTGTGGGAGACGATAAACTCATCTTT. It codes for CACDPLGVGDDKLIF.

Remarks on this clone: The protein given by TCRdb reflects a much larger clone and differs at residue 7 from this DNA's translation, likely from a read error; the protein shown is the DNA's translation. The rearrangement uses TRDV3 and TRDJ1, with 12 bases fitting TRDD3. The J gene, left out of TCRdb, was set here by checking the DNA against germline. Trimming cost V 5 bases and J 0 bases; bases outside gene matches: 28. This CDR3 contains 22 residues. Per the germline V gene, CDR1 is TVYSNPD and CDR2 is GDNSRS (reference sequence). The CDR3 spells CANRPRPYARTGGYRYTDKLIF. The CDR3 DNA follows: TGTGCCAACCGCCCCCGCCCCTACGCCCGTACTGGGGGATACCGGTACACCGATAAACTCATCTTT.

On this clone: TCRdb lists the protein of a much larger clone for this DNA, which differs at residue 20, so this is likely a read error; the protein given here is translated from the DNA itself. No J gene was named, though the V gene is TRDV1; the table's TRDD3 call for D was not verified on the DNA. The CDR3 is made up of 22 amino acids. Germline V gene data show CDR1 as TSWWSYY and CDR2 as QGS. The CDR3 nucleotides read TGTGCTCTTGGGGAACTACTTCCTACGCCACTGTACTGGGGGGCTGACACCGATAAACCCATCTTT. It encodes CALGELLPTPLYWGADTDKPIF.

Comments on this clone: A far larger clone is just one base off, so this is likely a read error. Other nucleotide sequences in the sample specify the same CDR3. V gene TRDV1 combines with J gene TRDJ1; no firm D call. The CDR3 consists of 17 residues. Germline V lookup: CDR1 TSWWSYY, CDR2 QGS. Trimming shortened V by 2 bases and J by 0 bases, and 16 bases separated the two germline ends. Written as DNA, the CDR3 is TGTGCTCTTGGGGAAGGCTATCCGATGCTCTACACCGATAAACTCATCTTT. This translates into CALGEGYPMLYTDKLIF.

For this clone: The TCRdb record carries a much larger clone's protein, which differs from this DNA's translation at residue 9; a read error is the likely cause, and the protein listed here is the DNA translation. This chain joins TRDV1 and TRDJ1, with D possibly called TRDD2 or TRDD3 (5 bases each). TCRdb lists no J gene, so it was determined here by aligning the DNA to germline. Germline CDR1 TSWWSYY, CDR2 QGS. The V end was cut by 0 bases, the J end by 7 bases, with 36 bases between. The CDR3 has 22 residues. CDR3 residues: CALGELYFRGRTPLRRGGKLIF. DNA of the CDR3: TGTGCTCTTGGGGAACTCTACTTCCGGGGGCGAACACCCTTAAGAAGGGGAGGTAAACTCATCTTT.